The sequence of this T cell receptor beta chain was determined in a study of CD8+CD57+ T cells in acquired aplastic anemia. The study, taken as a whole, reports: Patients and controls turned out to have roughly 29 CD8+ CDR3 sequences in common. The study found no significant CD8+ Simpson's diversity difference between patients and controls.

Trimming cost V 5 bases and J 8 bases, with 12 bases left between them. There are 13 residues in the CDR3. Germline V gene sequence: CDR1 SNHLY, CDR2 FYNNEI. Comments on this clonotype: Its target is not known.

The template for TCR beta VDJ and CDR3 sequence profiling was genomic DNA. TCRdb re-analysed the reads in MiXCR, keeping a single row per CDR3 protein. This sample has some 120,000 distinct CDR3 sequences, with 40% found just once. In patients chosen for sequencing, flow cytometry had shown CD8+CD57+ cell expansion. The receptor's source is a human donor with aplastic anemia. Sequencing was done on a sample of sorted CD4+, CD8+, or CD8+CD57+ T cells (not recorded which) from PBMCs. V is TRBV2 and J is TRBJ1-4; maybe TRBD1 (5 bases). CDR3 in DNA: TGTGCCAGCAGTCGGGGGATTGACGAAAAACTGTTTTTT. Its translation is CASSRGIDEKLFF.